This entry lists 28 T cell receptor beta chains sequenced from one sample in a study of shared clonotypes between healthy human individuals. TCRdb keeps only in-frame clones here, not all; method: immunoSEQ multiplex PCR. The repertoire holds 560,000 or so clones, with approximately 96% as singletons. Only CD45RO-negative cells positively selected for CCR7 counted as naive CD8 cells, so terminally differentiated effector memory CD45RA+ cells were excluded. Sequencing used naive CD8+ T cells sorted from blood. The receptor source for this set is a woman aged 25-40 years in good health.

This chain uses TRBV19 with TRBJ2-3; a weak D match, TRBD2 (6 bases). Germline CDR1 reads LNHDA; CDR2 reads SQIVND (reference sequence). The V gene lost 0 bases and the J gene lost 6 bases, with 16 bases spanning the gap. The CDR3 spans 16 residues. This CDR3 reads CASSIDLAGREDTQYF. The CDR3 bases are TGTGCCAGTAGTATAGATCTGGCGGGGAGAGAGGATACGCAGTATTTT.

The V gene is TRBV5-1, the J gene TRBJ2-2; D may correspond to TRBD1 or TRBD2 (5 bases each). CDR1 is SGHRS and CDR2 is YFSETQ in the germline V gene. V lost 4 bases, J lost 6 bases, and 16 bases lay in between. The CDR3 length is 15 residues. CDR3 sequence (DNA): TGCGCCAGCAGCCCGGGACGGAGGCTCTCCGGGGAGCTGTTTTTT. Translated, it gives CASSPGRRLSGELFF.

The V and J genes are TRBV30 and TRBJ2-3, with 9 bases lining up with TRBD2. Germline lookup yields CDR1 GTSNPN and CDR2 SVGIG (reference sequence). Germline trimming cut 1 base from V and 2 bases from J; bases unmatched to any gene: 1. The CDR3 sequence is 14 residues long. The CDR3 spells CAWSGLAVTDTQYF. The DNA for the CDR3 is TGTGCCTGGAGTGGACTAGCGGTCACAGATACGCAGTATTTT.

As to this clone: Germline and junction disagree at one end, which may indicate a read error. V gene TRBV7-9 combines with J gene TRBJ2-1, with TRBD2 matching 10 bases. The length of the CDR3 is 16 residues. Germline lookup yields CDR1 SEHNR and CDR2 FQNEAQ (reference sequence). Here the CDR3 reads CASSLAGLAAYNEQFF. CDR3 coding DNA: TGTGCCAGCAGCCTAGCTGGACTAGCGGCCTACAATGAGCAGTTCTTC.

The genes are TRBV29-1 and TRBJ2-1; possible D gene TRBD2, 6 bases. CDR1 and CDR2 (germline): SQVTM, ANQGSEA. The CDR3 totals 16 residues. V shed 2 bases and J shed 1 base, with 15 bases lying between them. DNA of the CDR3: TGCAGCGTTGAAATCCGGGGGAGCGAATCCTACAATGAGCAGTTCTTC. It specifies CSVEIRGSESYNEQFF.

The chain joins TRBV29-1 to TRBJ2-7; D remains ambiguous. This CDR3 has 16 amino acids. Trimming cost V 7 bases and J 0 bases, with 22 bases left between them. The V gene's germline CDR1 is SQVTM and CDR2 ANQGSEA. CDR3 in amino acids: CSATMLRQASSYEQYF. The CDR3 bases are TGCAGCGCGACCATGCTCCGGCAGGCGAGCTCCTACGAGCAGTACTTC.

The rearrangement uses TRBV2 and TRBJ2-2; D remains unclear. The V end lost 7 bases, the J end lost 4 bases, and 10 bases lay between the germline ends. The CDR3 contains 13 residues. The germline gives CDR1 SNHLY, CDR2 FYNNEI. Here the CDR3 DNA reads TGTGCCAGCATCTTTCAGTCCACCGGGGAGCTGTTTTTT. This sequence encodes CASIFQSTGELFF.

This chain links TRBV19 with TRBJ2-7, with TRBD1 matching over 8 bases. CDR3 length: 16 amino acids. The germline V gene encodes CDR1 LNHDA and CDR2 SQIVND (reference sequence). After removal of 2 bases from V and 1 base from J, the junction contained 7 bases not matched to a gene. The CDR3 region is CASSIFSQGASYEQYF. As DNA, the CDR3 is TGTGCCAGTAGTATATTTTCCCAGGGGGCATCCTACGAGCAGTACTTC.

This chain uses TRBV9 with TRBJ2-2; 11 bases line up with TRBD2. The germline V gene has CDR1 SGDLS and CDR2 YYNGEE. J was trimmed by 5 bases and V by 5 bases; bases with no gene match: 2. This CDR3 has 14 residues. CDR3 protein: CASRTSGITGELFF. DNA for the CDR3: TGTGCCAGCAGGACTAGCGGGATAACCGGGGAGCTGTTTTTT.

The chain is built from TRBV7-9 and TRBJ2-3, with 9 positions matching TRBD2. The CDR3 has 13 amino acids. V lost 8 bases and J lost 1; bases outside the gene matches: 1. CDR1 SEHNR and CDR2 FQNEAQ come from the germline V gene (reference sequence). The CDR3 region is CASCGRGTDTQYF. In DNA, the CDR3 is TGTGCCAGCTGCGGGAGGGGCACAGATACGCAGTATTTT. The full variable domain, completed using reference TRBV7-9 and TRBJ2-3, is DTGVSQNPRHKITKRGQNVTFRCDPISEHNRLYWYRQTLGQGPEFLTYFQNEAQLEKSRLLSDRFSAERPKGSFSTLEIQRTEQGDSAMYLCASCGRGTDTQYFGPGTRLTVL.

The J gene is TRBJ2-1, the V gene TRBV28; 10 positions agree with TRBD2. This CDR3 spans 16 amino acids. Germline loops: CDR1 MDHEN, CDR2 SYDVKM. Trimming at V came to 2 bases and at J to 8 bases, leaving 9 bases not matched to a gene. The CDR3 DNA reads TGTGCCAGCAGTTTAGCACTAGCGGGACCTCGGGATGAGCAGTTCTTC. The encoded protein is CASSLALAGPRDEQFF.

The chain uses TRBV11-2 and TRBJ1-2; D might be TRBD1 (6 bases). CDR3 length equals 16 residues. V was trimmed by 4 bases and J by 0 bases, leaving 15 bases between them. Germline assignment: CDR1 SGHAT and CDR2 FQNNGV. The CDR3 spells CASSYTPNRANYGYTF. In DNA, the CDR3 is TGTGCCAGCAGCTACACCCCTAACAGGGCTAACTATGGCTACACCTTC.

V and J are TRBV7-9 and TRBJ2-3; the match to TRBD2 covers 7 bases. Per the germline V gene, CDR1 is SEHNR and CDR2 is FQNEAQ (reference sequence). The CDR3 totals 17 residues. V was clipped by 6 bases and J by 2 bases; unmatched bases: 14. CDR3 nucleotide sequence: TGTGCCAGCAGAATCGGCTGGCTTAGCGGGTACACAGATACGCAGTATTTT. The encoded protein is CASRIGWLSGYTDTQYF.

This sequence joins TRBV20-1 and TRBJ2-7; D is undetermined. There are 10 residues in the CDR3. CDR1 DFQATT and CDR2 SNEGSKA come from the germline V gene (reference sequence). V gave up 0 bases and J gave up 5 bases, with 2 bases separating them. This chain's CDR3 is CSARDNEQYF. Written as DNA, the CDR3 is TGCAGTGCTAGAGATAACGAGCAGTACTTC.

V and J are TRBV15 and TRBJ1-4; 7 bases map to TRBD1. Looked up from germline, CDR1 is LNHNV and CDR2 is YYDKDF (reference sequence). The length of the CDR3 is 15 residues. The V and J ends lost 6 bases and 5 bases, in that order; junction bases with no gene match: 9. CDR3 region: CATRPEGTANEKLFF. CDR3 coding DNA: TGTGCCACCAGACCCGAAGGGACAGCGAATGAAAAACTGTTTTTT.

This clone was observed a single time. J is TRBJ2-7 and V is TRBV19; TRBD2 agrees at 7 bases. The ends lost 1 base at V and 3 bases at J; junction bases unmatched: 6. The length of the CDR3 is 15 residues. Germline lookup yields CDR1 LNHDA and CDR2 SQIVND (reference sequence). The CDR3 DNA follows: TGTGCCAGTAGTATAGCAGGCGGGAGCGACTACGAGCAGTACTTC. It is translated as CASSIAGGSDYEQYF.

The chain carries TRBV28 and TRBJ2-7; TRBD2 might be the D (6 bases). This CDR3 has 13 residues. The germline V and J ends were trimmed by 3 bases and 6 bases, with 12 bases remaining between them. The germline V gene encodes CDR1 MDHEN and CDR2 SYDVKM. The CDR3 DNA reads TGTGCCAGCAGTTTTACTAGACTAGTCGAGCAGTACTTC. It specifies CASSFTRLVEQYF. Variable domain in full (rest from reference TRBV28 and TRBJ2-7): DVKVTQSSRYLVKRTGEKVFLECVQDMDHENMFWYRQDPGLGLRLIYFSYDVKMKEKGDIPEGYSVSREKKERFSLILESASTNQTSMYLCASSFTRLVEQYFGPGTRLTVT.

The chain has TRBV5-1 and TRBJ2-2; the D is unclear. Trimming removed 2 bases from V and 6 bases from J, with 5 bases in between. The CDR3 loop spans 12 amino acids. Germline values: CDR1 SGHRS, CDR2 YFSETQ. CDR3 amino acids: CASSLLPGELFF. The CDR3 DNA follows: TGCGCCAGCAGCTTACTTCCCGGGGAGCTGTTTTTT.

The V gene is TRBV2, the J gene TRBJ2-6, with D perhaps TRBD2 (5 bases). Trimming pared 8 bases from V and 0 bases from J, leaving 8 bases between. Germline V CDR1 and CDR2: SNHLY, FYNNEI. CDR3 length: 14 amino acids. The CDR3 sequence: CASGEISGANVLTF. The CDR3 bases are TGTGCCAGCGGGGAGATCTCTGGGGCCAACGTCCTGACTTTC.

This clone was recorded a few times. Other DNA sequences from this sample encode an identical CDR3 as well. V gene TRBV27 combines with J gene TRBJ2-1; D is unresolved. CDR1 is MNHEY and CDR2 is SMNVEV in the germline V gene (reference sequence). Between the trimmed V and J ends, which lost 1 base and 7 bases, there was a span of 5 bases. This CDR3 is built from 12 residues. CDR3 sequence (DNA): TGTGCCAGCAGTTTATTGGGGAATGAGCAGTTCTTC. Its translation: CASSLLGNEQFF.

This CDR3 reads CASSFGIGNTGELFF. The CDR3 DNA follows: TGTGCCAGCAGTTTTGGGATTGGGAACACCGGGGAGCTGTTTTTT. This chain uses TRBV27 with TRBJ2-2; D gene ambiguous. CDR3 size: 15 residues. The germline V gene encodes CDR1 MNHEY and CDR2 SMNVEV (reference sequence). The ends were cut back, 3 bases at V and 1 base at J, with 9 bases in the middle.

CDR3 amino acids: CASGNQGRNPFNEQFF. CDR3 in DNA: TGTGCCAGCGGAAACCAAGGCCGGAATCCCTTCAATGAGCAGTTCTTC. The rearrangement uses TRBV27 and TRBJ2-1; no reliable D call. The CDR3 spans 16 residues. CDR1 and CDR2 (germline): MNHEY, SMNVEV (reference sequence). Trimming took off 8 bases at V and 6 bases at J, with 23 bases between the two ends.

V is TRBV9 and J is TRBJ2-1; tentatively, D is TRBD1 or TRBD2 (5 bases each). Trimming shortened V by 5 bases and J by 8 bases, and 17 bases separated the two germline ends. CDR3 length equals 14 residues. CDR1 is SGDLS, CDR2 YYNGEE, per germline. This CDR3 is CASRRDGGFDEQFF. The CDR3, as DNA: TGTGCCAGCAGGAGGGACGGAGGATTCGATGAGCAGTTCTTC. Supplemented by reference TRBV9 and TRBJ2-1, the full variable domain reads DSGVTQTPKHLITATGQRVTLRCSPRSGDLSVYWYQQSLDQGLQFLIQYYNGEERAKGNILERFSAQQFPDLHSELNLSSLELGDSALYFCASRRDGGFDEQFFGPGTRLTVL.

Here the CDR3 reads CASTIRTAFYGYTF. In nucleotides, the CDR3 is TGTGCCAGCACCATCAGGACGGCTTTCTATGGCTACACCTTC. The chain carries TRBV28 and TRBJ1-2; D is undetermined. Deletions cut 7 bases from V and 4 bases from J, with 16 bases between. Per germline, CDR1 MDHEN and CDR2 SYDVKM. The CDR3 runs to 14 residues.

This chain's CDR3 is CATRGQGASEAFF. The CDR3 coding sequence is TGTGCCACCAGGGGGCAGGGGGCGTCTGAAGCTTTCTTT. The chain has TRBV19 and TRBJ1-1; 8 bases line up with TRBD1. Trimming at V came to 10 bases and at J to 6 bases, leaving 10 bases not matched to a gene. The CDR3 loop spans 13 amino acids. From germline, CDR1 is LNHDA and CDR2 SQIVND (reference sequence).

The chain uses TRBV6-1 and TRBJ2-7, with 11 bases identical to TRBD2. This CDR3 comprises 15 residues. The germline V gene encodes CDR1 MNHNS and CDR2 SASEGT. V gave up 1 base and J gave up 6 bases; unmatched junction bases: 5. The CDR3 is CASSEELAGASEQYF. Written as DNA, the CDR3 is TGTGCCAGCAGTGAAGAACTAGCGGGAGCCTCCGAGCAGTACTTC.

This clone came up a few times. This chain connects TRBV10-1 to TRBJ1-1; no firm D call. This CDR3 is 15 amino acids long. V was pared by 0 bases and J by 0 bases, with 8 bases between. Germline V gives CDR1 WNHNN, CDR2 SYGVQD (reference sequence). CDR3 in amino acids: CASSESSQLNTEAFF. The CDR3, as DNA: TGCGCCAGCAGTGAGTCTTCACAGTTGAACACTGAAGCTTTCTTT.

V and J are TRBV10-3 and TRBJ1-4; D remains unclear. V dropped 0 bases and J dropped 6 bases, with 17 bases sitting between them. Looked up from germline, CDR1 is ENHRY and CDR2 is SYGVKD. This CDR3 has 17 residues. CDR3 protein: CAISESWAGHADEKLFF. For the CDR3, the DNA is TGTGCCATCAGTGAGTCATGGGCAGGCCATGCGGATGAAAAACTGTTTTTT.